This T cell receptor beta chain was recovered during a study of blood T cells in healthy people across ages. Study-level results: Older age went with lower TCR beta diversity per million T cells, in a roughly linear way.

CDR3 length equals 16 residues. The V gene's germline CDR1 is DFQATT and CDR2 SNEGSKA (reference sequence). The junction had 15 bases not matched to a gene; V was cut back by 7 bases and J by 4 bases. Using a J-beta primer mix together with a sample-barcoded 5' primer, a second PCR was run for 7 to 11 cycles. The template-switch adaptor, which had 12 random nucleotides, put a tag on each cDNA molecule. Via MiXCR, TCRdb re-called the 5' RACE reads, giving one row per CDR3 protein. The sample records around 1.5 million distinct CDR3 sequences, around 36% being singletons. This clonotype was counted between two and nine times. The antigen is undetermined.

The rearrangement joins TRBV20-1 to TRBJ2-7, with 11 bases that match TRBD2. The source of this sequence is a woman under 40 in good health. Material: blood. CDR3 in amino acids: CSVGLAGGSKRYEQYF. In nucleotides, the CDR3 is TGCAGTGTGGGCCTAGCGGGAGGATCAAAGCGTTACGAGCAGTACTTC.